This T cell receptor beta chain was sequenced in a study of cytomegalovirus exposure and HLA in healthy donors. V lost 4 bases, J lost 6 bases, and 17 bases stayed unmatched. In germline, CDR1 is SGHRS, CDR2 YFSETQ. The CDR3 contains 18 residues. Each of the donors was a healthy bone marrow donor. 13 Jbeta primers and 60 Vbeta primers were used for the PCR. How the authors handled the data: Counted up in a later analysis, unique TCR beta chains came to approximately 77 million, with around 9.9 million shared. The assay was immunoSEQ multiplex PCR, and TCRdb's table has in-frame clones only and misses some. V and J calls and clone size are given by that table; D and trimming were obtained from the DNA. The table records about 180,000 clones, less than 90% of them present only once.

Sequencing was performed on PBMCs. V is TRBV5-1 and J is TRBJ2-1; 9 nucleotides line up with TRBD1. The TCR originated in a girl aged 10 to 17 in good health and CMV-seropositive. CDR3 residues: CASSLKGQGRIGGNEQFF. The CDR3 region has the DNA TGCGCCAGCAGCCTTAAGGGACAGGGCCGGATCGGTGGCAATGAGCAGTTCTTC.